This entry lists 13 T cell receptor beta chains sequenced from one sample in a study of early T cells in non-severe SARS-CoV-2 infection. TCRdb re-called the 5' RACE reads with MiXCR, one entry per CDR3 protein. Of fewer than 35,000 distinct CDR3 sequences listed, 5.7% are singletons. The sequencing sample was made of whole blood. These receptors were collected from an adult who was a healthcare worker with PCR-confirmed SARS-CoV-2 infection or an uninfected control (not recorded which).

This clonotype was detected many times. The chain links TRBV5-1 to TRBJ2-3, with D tentatively TRBD1 (5 bases). V lost 4 bases to trimming and J lost 2 bases, with 8 bases between them. The V gene's germline CDR1 is SGHRS and CDR2 YFSETQ. The CDR3 loop spans 13 amino acids. CDR3 DNA: TGCGCCAGCAGCGAGACAGTCACAGATACGCAGTATTTT. It encodes CASSETVTDTQYF.

This clonotype was found many times. The chain recombines TRBV7-8 with TRBJ2-7, with 13 bases lining up with TRBD2. With 5 bases clipped from V and 0 bases from J, the junction kept 13 bases outside the gene matches. This CDR3 is 19 amino acids long. Per germline, CDR1 SGHVS and CDR2 FQNEAQ. The CDR3 is CASSTGLAGALSSSYEQYF. The CDR3 region has the DNA TGTGCCAGCAGCACCGGACTAGCGGGAGCCCTCTCAAGCTCCTACGAGCAGTACTTC.

This clonotype was observed many times. The chain has TRBV20-1 and TRBJ2-3, with D possibly matching TRBD2 (7 bases). There are 15 residues in the CDR3. V was shortened by 5 bases and J by 3 bases, with 18 bases between the two germline ends. CDR1 DFQATT and CDR2 SNEGSKA come from the germline V gene (reference sequence). CDR3 sequence reads: CSAGRGGGPTDTQYF. CDR3 DNA sequence: TGCAGTGCTGGGAGAGGGGGAGGGCCGACAGATACGCAGTATTTT.

This clonotype has a handful of counts. The rearrangement joins TRBV4-1 to TRBJ2-2; D not resolved. Trimming pared 2 bases from V and 5 bases from J, leaving 9 bases between. This CDR3 has 14 amino acids. The germline V gene has CDR1 MGHRA and CDR2 YSYEKL. CDR3 residues: CASSQPRRTGELFF. The CDR3 DNA reads as TGCGCCAGCAGCCAACCCCGCAGGACCGGGGAGCTGTTTTTT.

Many counts were recorded for this clonotype. This chain connects TRBV12-3 or TRBV12-4 to TRBJ2-5; D possibly uses TRBD1 or TRBD2 (6 bases each). The CDR3 spans 14 residues. Trimming stripped 6 bases from V and 5 bases from J, with 16 bases between. Here the CDR3 reads CASREGRGGETQYF. The CDR3, as DNA: TGTGCCAGCAGAGAAGGGAGAGGGGGGGAGACCCAGTACTTC.

This clonotype occurred many times. V gene TRBV10-1 combines with J gene TRBJ2-7, with D perhaps TRBD1 or TRBD2 (5 bases each). V lost 0 bases and J lost 6, with 15 bases in between. The CDR3 is 15 residues long. Per the germline V gene, CDR1 is WNHNN and CDR2 is SYGVQD (reference sequence). CDR3 coding DNA: TGCGCCAGCAGTGAGTCGGGGGAAGGGCCTCTCGAGCAGTACGTC. It codes for CASSESGEGPLEQYV.

The CDR3 region is CASSPSTGRGNYGYTF. Here the CDR3 DNA reads TGTGCCAGCAGCCCCTCCACCGGACGAGGGAACTATGGCTACACCTTC. The chain has TRBV3-1 and TRBJ1-2; D not certain. Germline V gene lookup returns CDR1 LGHDT and CDR2 YNNKEL (reference sequence). This CDR3 has 16 residues. V was cut by 4 bases and J by 2 bases, with 17 bases left in between. Together with reference TRBV3-1 and TRBJ1-2, the CDR3 gives the full variable domain: DTAVSQTPKYLVTQMGNDKSIKCEQNLGHDTMYWYKQDSKKFLKIMFSYNNKELIINETVPNRFSPKSPDKAHLNLHINSLELGDSAVYFCASSPSTGRGNYGYTFGSGTRLTVV.

This clonotype was seen at least ten times. The rearrangement uses TRBV6-2 or TRBV6-3 and TRBJ1-5; D is possibly TRBD1 (5 bases). The germline V and J ends were trimmed by 2 bases and 1 base, with 9 bases remaining between them. The germline CDR1 and CDR2 sequences are MNHEY and SVGEGT. There are 15 residues in the CDR3. The CDR3 sequence is CASSYGRVSNQPQHF. For the CDR3, the DNA is TGTGCCAGCAGTTACGGCAGGGTGAGCAATCAGCCCCAGCATTTT.

This clonotype was detected many times. The genes are TRBV18 and TRBJ1-5; 8 bases map to TRBD1. The CDR3 runs 14 residues. Trimming at V came to 5 bases and at J to 5 bases, leaving 5 bases not matched to a gene. CDR1 is KGHSH, CDR2 LQKENI, per germline. The CDR3 loop reads CASSSGTGYQPQHF. CDR3 coding DNA: TGTGCCAGCTCATCCGGGACAGGCTATCAGCCCCAGCATTTT. The full variable domain, rest sourced from reference TRBV18 and TRBJ1-5, is NAGVMQNPRHLVRRRGQEARLRCSPMKGHSHVYWYRQLPEEGLKFMVYLQKENIIDESGMPKERFSAEFPKEGPSILRIQQVVRGDSAAYFCASSSGTGYQPQHFGDGTRLSIL.

This clonotype was recorded many times. The CDR3 here is CASSLWILRGSNQPQHF. CDR3 nucleotides: TGTGCCAGCAGTTTATGGATCTTGCGGGGAAGCAATCAGCCCCAGCATTTT. The chain combines TRBV28 with TRBJ1-5; no reliable D call. The CDR3 sequence is 17 residues long. Germline V CDR1 and CDR2: MDHEN, SYDVKM. Trimming took off 0 bases at V and 1 base at J, with 13 bases between the two ends.

This clonotype came up many times. J is TRBJ2-3 and V is TRBV19, with no clear D. This CDR3 has 15 amino acids. The germline V gene encodes CDR1 LNHDA and CDR2 SQIVND (reference sequence). Trimming took off 4 bases at V and 3 bases at J, with 14 bases between the two ends. CDR3 DNA sequence: TGTGCCAGTAGTACGTGGGTCAGAGGTACAGATACGCAGTATTTT. It yields the protein CASSTWVRGTDTQYF.

This clonotype occurred many times. The V call is TRBV7-2, the J call TRBJ2-5; D is undetermined. The CDR3 totals 11 residues. Trimming stripped 2 bases from V and 4 bases from J, with 2 bases between. CDR1 is SGHTA and CDR2 is FQGNSA in the germline V gene. The CDR3 spells CASSLLETQYF. The CDR3 DNA follows: TGTGCCAGCAGCTTACTAGAGACCCAGTACTTC.

This clonotype was observed a few times. The chain carries TRBV24-1 and TRBJ2-1; D perhaps matches TRBD2 (5 bases). Germline V gene sequence: CDR1 KGHDR, CDR2 SFDVKD. V lost 5 bases and J 6 bases, leaving 19 bases between the germline ends. This CDR3 contains 16 residues. CDR3 sequence reads: CATSGPFETTSNEQFF. CDR3 DNA: TGTGCCACCAGTGGCCCCTTCGAGACTACATCCAATGAGCAGTTCTTC.